This entry concerns a single T cell receptor beta chain. The antigen is unknown. V was pared by 5 bases and J by 0 bases, with 13 bases between. Germline V gene lookup returns CDR1 PRHDT and CDR2 FYEKMQ (reference sequence). This CDR3 has 15 residues. These data come from a study of T cell responses to AZD1222 COVID-19 vaccine. The study, taken as a whole, reports: An increase in Spike-specific TCR breadth and depth was observed after two AZD1222 doses. Close to half of all spike-specific TCRs reportedly target regions of the variants that are unmutated. CD4 TCRs linked to vaccination spanned spike, dominating at 160-218 and 743-854. Repertoire samples came only from after the peak T cell response.

The protocol was immunoSEQ multiplex PCR, while the TCRdb copy is restricted to in-frame clones and leaves out a portion. The sample has under 140,000 clones, approximately 94% seen once. The sequence was collected from an adult who received the AZD1222 COVID-19 vaccine. The input for sequencing was peripheral blood, taken 28 days after the second AZD1222 dose. The chain has TRBV13 and TRBJ1-1; D is ambiguous. The CDR3 is CASSLRDLLNTEAFF. For the CDR3, the DNA is TGTGCCAGCAGCCTCCGGGATTTATTGAACACTGAAGCTTTCTTT.